This TCR beta chain was recovered during a study of breast tumors, draining lymph nodes, adjacent tissues. Findings and limits, study-wide: Compared with lymph nodes, tumors were less diverse; compared with nontumor tissue, more.

Many counts were recorded for this clonotype. Its antigen is undetermined. Breast cancer patients provided tissue from their axillary draining lymph nodes. TCRdb reprocessed the multiplex PCR reads via MiXCR and lists one record per CDR3 protein. Of approximately 230,000 distinct CDR3 sequences listed, around 34% were seen once; the top ten hold over 3.5%. The sample taken for sequencing was axillary lymph node tissue. This receptor was identified in a female donor with breast cancer. Some clones in this sample may be carry-over from other donors' samples.

The CDR3 loop reads CASSSGTSGIYQETQYF. For the CDR3, the DNA is TGTGCCAGCAGCTCCGGGACTAGCGGGATTTACCAAGAGACCCAGTACTTC. The chain combines TRBV7-2 with TRBJ2-5, with TRBD2 matching over 13 bases. Trimming at V came to 4 bases and at J to 0 bases, leaving 5 bases not matched to a gene. CDR3 length equals 17 residues. In germline, CDR1 is SGHTA, CDR2 FQGNSA.